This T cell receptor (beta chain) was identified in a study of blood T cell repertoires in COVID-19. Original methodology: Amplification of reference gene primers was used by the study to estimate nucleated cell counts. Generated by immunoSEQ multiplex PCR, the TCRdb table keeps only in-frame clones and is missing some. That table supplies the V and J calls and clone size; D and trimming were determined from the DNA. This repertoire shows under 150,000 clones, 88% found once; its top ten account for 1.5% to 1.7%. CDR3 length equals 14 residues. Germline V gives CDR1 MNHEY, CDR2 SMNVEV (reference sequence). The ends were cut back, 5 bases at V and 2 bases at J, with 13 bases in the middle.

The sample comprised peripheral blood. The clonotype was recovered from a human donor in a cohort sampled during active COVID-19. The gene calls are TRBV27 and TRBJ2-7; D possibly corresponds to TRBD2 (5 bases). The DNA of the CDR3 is TGTGCCAGCAGTCTGACCCGGGGAGCCTACGAGCAGTACTTC. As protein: CASSLTRGAYEQYF.